This T cell receptor (beta chain) was found in a study of prognosis after radiotherapy for stage I lung cancer. Whole-study context: Patients were 13 men and a handful of women aged roughly 53 to 85, median around 71 years.

As regards this clonotype: Its matching antigen is unknown.

None of the patients had undergone chemotherapy or radiotherapy beforehand or had any other malignancy, and each showed node-negative status on CT and PET/CT. V lost 3 bases, J lost 6 bases, and 6 bases lay in between. Looked up from germline, CDR1 is LNHDA and CDR2 is SQIVND (reference sequence). The CDR3 consists of 11 residues. The study amplified the TCR beta CDR3 region from genomic DNA. This amplification was carried out by two rounds of multiplex PCR. Primers targeting each individual TRBV and TRBJ gene were applied in first-round PCR. TCRdb re-derived calls from the multiplex PCR reads in MiXCR, one entry per CDR3 protein. The sample includes 15,000 to 20,000 distinct CDR3 sequences, under 50% of them seen just once. Overall study results and limits: Shannon entropy after stereotactic body radiation therapy was lower in patients who developed distant metastases. Patients with and without metastases reportedly differed in TRBV and TRBJ gene usage frequencies.

Specimen: PBMCs, collected before or after stereotactic body radiation therapy (not recorded which). The chain links TRBV19 to TRBJ2-7, with TRBD2 as a possible D gene (5 bases). The origin of this receptor is a donor aged 50 or older with non-small cell lung cancer. The CDR3 sequence: CASSMSGEQYF. The CDR3 DNA sequence: TGTGCCAGTAGTATGAGCGGCGAGCAGTACTTC. Variable domain in full (rest from reference TRBV19 and TRBJ2-7): DGGITQSPKYLFRKEGQNVTLSCEQNLNHDAMYWYRQDPGQGLRLIYYSQIVNDFQKGDIAEGYSVSREKKESFPLTVTSAQKNPTAFYLCASSMSGEQYFGPGTRLTVT.